The 5 T cell receptor beta chains presented below share a single source sample, sequenced in a study of cytomegalovirus exposure and HLA in healthy donors. It was with 60 Vbeta and 13 Jbeta primers that the PCR ran. Sequenced by immunoSEQ multiplex PCR; TCRdb stores in-frame clones only, minus some. This sample has about 140,000 clones, with roughly 62% found just once. Material for sequencing was PBMCs. The receptors were sampled from a male donor in good health and CMV-seronegative.

A note on this clone: At one end the junction does not follow the germline gene, possibly because of a read error. This chain connects TRBV7-9 to TRBJ2-2; 7 bases map to TRBD2. The CDR3 has 16 amino acids. The germline V gene has CDR1 SEHNR and CDR2 FQNEAQ (reference sequence). The CDR3 loop reads CSSSPSGGASTGELFF. The DNA of the CDR3 is TGTTCCAGCAGCCCATCGGGGGGTGCGAGCACCGGGGAGCTGTTTTTT. Full variable domain (outside the CDR3, taken from reference TRBV7-9 and TRBJ2-2): DTGVSQNPRHKITKRGQNVTFRCDPISEHNRLYWYRQTLGQGPEFLTYFQNEAQLEKSRLLSDRFSAERPKGSFSTLEIQRTEQGDSAMYLCSSSPSGGASTGELFFGEGSRLTVL.

V and J are TRBV19 and TRBJ1-1; TRBD1 matches 9 bases. The CDR3 runs to 12 residues. The ends lost 9 bases at V and 6 bases at J; junction bases unmatched: 5. Germline-derived CDR1 and CDR2 are LNHDA and SQIVND (reference sequence). CDR3 coding DNA: TGTGCCAGCGGACAGGGGATATCTGAAGCTTTCTTT. Translation: CASGQGISEAFF.

The J gene is TRBJ1-2, the V gene TRBV15; D uncertain. Per the germline V gene, CDR1 is LNHNV and CDR2 is YYDKDF (reference sequence). The V end was cut by 0 bases, the J end by 9 bases, with 17 bases between. This CDR3 is 15 amino acids long. The CDR3 protein is CATSRDSSIQDRYTF. CDR3 sequence (DNA): TGTGCCACCAGCAGAGATAGTAGCATTCAAGATCGCTACACCTTC. The full variable domain, its missing parts supplied by reference TRBV15 and TRBJ1-2, is DAMVIQNPRYQVTQFGKPVTLSCSQTLNHNVMYWYQQKSSQAPKLLFHYYDKDFNNEADTPDNFQSRRPNTSFCFLDIRSPGLGDTAMYLCATSRDSSIQDRYTFGSGTRLTVV.

The chain recombines TRBV6-5 with TRBJ1-2; 7 bases are a match to TRBD1. The length of the CDR3 is 14 residues. Looked up from germline, CDR1 is MNHEY and CDR2 is SVGAGI. V shed 0 bases, J shed 6 bases, and the junction held 4 bases outside the gene matches. CDR3: CASSYSSTGNGYTF. The DNA of the CDR3 is TGTGCCAGCAGTTACTCTTCGACAGGGAATGGCTACACCTTC.

The V and J genes are TRBV19 and TRBJ1-2, with D tentatively TRBD1 (6 bases). The CDR3 covers 13 residues. The germline V gene has CDR1 LNHDA and CDR2 SQIVND (reference sequence). Trimming pared 8 bases from V and 2 bases from J, leaving 12 bases between. This CDR3 reads CASGITGNYGYTF. In DNA, the CDR3 is TGTGCCAGTGGGATAACAGGGAACTATGGCTACACCTTC.